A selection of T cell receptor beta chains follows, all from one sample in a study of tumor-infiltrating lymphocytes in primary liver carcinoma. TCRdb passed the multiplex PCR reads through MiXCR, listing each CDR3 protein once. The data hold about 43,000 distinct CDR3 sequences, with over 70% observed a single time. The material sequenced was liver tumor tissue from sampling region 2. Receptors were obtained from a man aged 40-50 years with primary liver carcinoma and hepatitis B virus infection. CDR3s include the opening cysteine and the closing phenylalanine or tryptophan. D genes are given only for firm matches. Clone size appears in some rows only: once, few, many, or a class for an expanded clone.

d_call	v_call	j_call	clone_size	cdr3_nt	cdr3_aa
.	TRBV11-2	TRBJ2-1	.	TGTGCCGGCAGTTCCACCGATGGACCTTCCCATGAGCTGTTCTTC	CAGSSTDGPSHELFF
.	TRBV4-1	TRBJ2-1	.	TGTGCCAGCAGAAGGGAGGAATCAGGACAGTTTAATAGCGTGCAGTTCTTC	CASRREESGQFNSVQFF
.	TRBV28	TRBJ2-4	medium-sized	TGTGCCAGCAGTACATACCGGGCCAAGGCCAAAAACATTCAGTACTTC	CASSTYRAKAKNIQYF
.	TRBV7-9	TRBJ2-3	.	TGTGCCAGCAGCTGCACAGACACGCAGTATTTT	CASSCTDTQYF
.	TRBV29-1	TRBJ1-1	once	TGCAGCATCGGCGCAAGGTGGGATATGAACACTGAAGCTTTCTTT	CSIGARWDMNTEAFF
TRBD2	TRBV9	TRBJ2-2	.	TGTGCCAGCAGCGGACTAGCGGGAGGGACCGGGAAGCTGTTTTTT	CASSGLAGGTGKLFF
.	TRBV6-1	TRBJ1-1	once	TGTGCCAACAGCGGGTGGAAGAACACTGAAGTTTTCTTT	CANSGWKNTEVFF
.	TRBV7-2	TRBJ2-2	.	TGTGCCAGCAGCTTTACCAAGGCCGGGGAGCTGTTTTTT	CASSFTKAGELFF
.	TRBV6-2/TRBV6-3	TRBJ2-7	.	TGTGCCAGCAGTCTCTGGCTGGGTCCCTACGAGCAGTACTTC	CASSLWLGPYEQYF
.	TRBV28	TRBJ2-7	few	TGTGCCAGCAGTCTTCGACAGGAGCACTACGAGCAGTACTTC	CASSLRQEHYEQYF
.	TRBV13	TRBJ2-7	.	TGTGCCAACAGCCTAGAGTCATCCTACGAGCAGTACTTC	CANSLESSYEQYF